The 21 T cell receptor beta chains listed next were all sequenced from one sample in a study of blood T cell repertoires in COVID-19. Some clones are missing from TCRdb's copy, which holds only in-frame ones; the method was immunoSEQ multiplex PCR. This sample has approximately 190,000 clones; 80% to 90% occur once, and the top ten carry approximately 5%. The sample comprised peripheral blood. The receptors were gathered from a woman in her 70s with active or convalescent COVID-19.

V and J are TRBV4-1 and TRBJ2-7; 13 bases match TRBD2. CDR1 and CDR2 from the germline V gene are MGHRA and YSYEKL. The V gene end was trimmed by 0 bases and the J gene end by 5 bases; junction bases not matched to a gene: 4. This CDR3 region has 16 residues. The CDR3 DNA reads TGCGCCAGCAGCCAAGAAACTAGCGGGAGGGTCAACGAGCAGTACTTC. It yields the protein CASSQETSGRVNEQYF.

The chain joins TRBV3-1 (or the pseudogene TRBV3-2) to TRBJ1-2; no reliable D call. Between the trimmed V and J ends, which lost 8 bases and 4 bases, there was a span of 14 bases. This CDR3 comprises 13 residues. Germline V gene data show CDR1 as LGHDT and CDR2 as YNNKEL (reference sequence). As DNA, the CDR3 is TGTGCCAGCTCCACAGCAGGCCTCTATGGCTACACCTTC. Amino acid sequence: CASSTAGLYGYTF.

The V and J genes are TRBV18 and TRBJ2-3; possibly TRBD1 for D (5 bases). CDR3 length equals 14 residues. Germline CDR1 reads KGHSH; CDR2 reads LQKENI. V shed 2 bases and J shed 4 bases, with 10 bases lying between them. The CDR3 coding sequence is TGTGCCAGCTCACCAATACAGGTGGCAGATACGCAGTATTTT. Amino acid sequence: CASSPIQVADTQYF.

The chain joins TRBV19 to TRBJ1-1; maybe TRBD1 (6 bases). The germline V and J ends were trimmed by 4 bases and 5 bases, with 11 bases remaining between them. Per germline, CDR1 LNHDA and CDR2 SQIVND (reference sequence). This CDR3 is 13 amino acids long. In nucleotides, the CDR3 is TGTGCCAGTAGTACAGGGGATTGGACTGAAGCTTTCTTT. Translation: CASSTGDWTEAFF. Full variable domain (outside the CDR3, taken from reference TRBV19 and TRBJ1-1): DGGITQSPKYLFRKEGQNVTLSCEQNLNHDAMYWYRQDPGQGLRLIYYSQIVNDFQKGDIAEGYSVSREKKESFPLTVTSAQKNPTAFYLCASSTGDWTEAFFGQGTRLTVV.

The rearrangement links TRBV4-1 to TRBJ2-3, with TRBD2 identical over 9 bases. Germline V gene lookup returns CDR1 MGHRA and CDR2 YSYEKL. V was pared by 3 bases and J by 6 bases, with 16 bases of the junction left unmatched. CDR3 size: 18 residues. CDR3 bases: TGCGCCAGCAGCCACACCATATCTAGCGGGACCGACGGGGATACGCAGTATTTT. It specifies CASSHTISSGTDGDTQYF.

The chain joins TRBV9 to TRBJ2-2; a weak D match, TRBD2 (7 bases). This CDR3 is 16 amino acids long. The germline V gene encodes CDR1 SGDLS and CDR2 YYNGEE. Trimming cost V 2 bases and J 4 bases, with 15 bases left between them. The CDR3 DNA follows: TGTGCCAGCAGCGTGCGGGGGCGGGAGCTCACCGGGGAGCTGTTTTTT. Translating it yields CASSVRGRELTGELFF.

V is TRBV2 and J is TRBJ2-2; D is unresolved. The CDR3 has 13 residues. Germline V gives CDR1 SNHLY, CDR2 FYNNEI. V lost 6 bases and J lost 6, with 11 bases in between. Here the CDR3 DNA reads TGTGCCAGCAGCATCCTTAGCTCCGGGGAGCTGTTTTTT. Translated: CASSILSSGELFF.

V gene TRBV28 combines with J gene TRBJ2-1; TRBD1 aligns across 9 bases. The CDR3 consists of 15 residues. V shed 6 bases and J 1 base; nucleotides not matched to a gene: 4. Germline loops: CDR1 MDHEN, CDR2 SYDVKM. CDR3 nucleotides: TGTGCCAGCAGGGGACAGGGTGGGTCCTACAATGAGCAGTTCTTC. Translating it yields CASRGQGGSYNEQFF.

J is TRBJ1-6 and V is TRBV7-9; 8 bases align to TRBD1. V was clipped by 11 bases and J by 10 bases; unmatched bases: 22. The V gene's germline CDR1 is SEHNR and CDR2 FQNEAQ (reference sequence). This CDR3 is 17 amino acids long. The CDR3 nucleotides are TGTGCCGCCGAACTTGGACAGGGTAAGTTAGCGGAATCACCCCTCCACTTT. Its translation is CAAELGQGKLAESPLHF. The entire variable domain, with the rest obtained from reference TRBV7-9 and TRBJ1-6, is as follows: DTGVSQNPRHKITKRGQNVTFRCDPISEHNRLYWYRQTLGQGPEFLTYFQNEAQLEKSRLLSDRFSAERPKGSFSTLEIQRTEQGDSAMYLCAAELGQGKLAESPLHFGNGTRLTVT.

The chain uses TRBV6-6 and TRBJ1-1; D might be TRBD1 (5 bases). The CDR3 has 13 residues. Germline V gene sequence: CDR1 MNHNY, CDR2 SVGAGI (reference sequence). V was pared by 6 bases and J by 6 bases, with 14 bases between. This CDR3 reads CASSQLRGAEAFF. CDR3 nucleotide sequence: TGTGCCAGCAGCCAACTCCGGGGGGCTGAAGCTTTCTTT.

As concerns this clone: A read error may be the cause here, since a much bigger clone is one base away. The V gene is TRBV28, the J gene TRBJ1-1; 9 bases map to TRBD1. Germline V gene data show CDR1 as MDHEN and CDR2 as SYDVKM. The CDR3 runs to 13 residues. V lost 6 bases, J lost 4 bases, and 3 bases stayed unmatched. CDR3 residues: CASSKTGGTEAFF. CDR3 nucleotides: TGTGCCAGCAGCAAGACAGGGGGCACTGAAGCTTTCTTT.

The chain uses TRBV19 and TRBJ1-2; 7 bases map to TRBD1. CDR1 is LNHDA and CDR2 is SQIVND in the germline V gene (reference sequence). V shed 5 bases, J shed 7 bases, and the junction held 10 bases outside the gene matches. The length of the CDR3 is 14 residues. This CDR3 reads CASSVRTGRRGYTF. The CDR3, as DNA: TGTGCCAGTAGTGTACGGACAGGCCGGCGTGGCTACACCTTC. The variable domain in full, completed from reference TRBV19 and TRBJ1-2, reads DGGITQSPKYLFRKEGQNVTLSCEQNLNHDAMYWYRQDPGQGLRLIYYSQIVNDFQKGDIAEGYSVSREKKESFPLTVTSAQKNPTAFYLCASSVRTGRRGYTFGSGTRLTVV.

J is TRBJ1-6 and V is TRBV28, with a tentative D call TRBD1 (6 bases). Per germline, CDR1 MDHEN and CDR2 SYDVKM. The CDR3 is 14 amino acids. Trimming left V 5 bases short and J 5 bases short, with 10 bases between. The CDR3 sequence is CASSTDSHNSPLHF. CDR3 coding DNA: TGTGCCAGCAGTACGGACAGCCATAATTCACCCCTCCACTTT.

The V and J genes are TRBV6-5 and TRBJ1-1, with 7 bases that match TRBD1. Germline V gene sequence: CDR1 MNHEY, CDR2 SVGAGI. V gave up 7 bases and J gave up 1 base; unmatched junction bases: 6. There are 14 residues in the CDR3. The CDR3 sequence: CASTPGGANTEAFF. The CDR3 nucleotides read TGTGCCAGCACGCCAGGGGGTGCGAACACTGAAGCTTTCTTT.

In this sample, this clone turned up a few times. The V call is TRBV19, the J call TRBJ1-2, with D possibly TRBD1 on 5 matching bases. The CDR3 covers 13 residues. CDR1 and CDR2 from the germline V gene are LNHDA and SQIVND (reference sequence). V dropped 5 bases and J dropped 3 bases, with 10 bases sitting between them. The chain's CDR3 is CASSPRADYGYTF. CDR3 nucleotides: TGTGCCAGTAGTCCCAGGGCAGACTATGGCTACACCTTC.

The V gene is TRBV30, the J gene TRBJ2-7; a possible D gene is TRBD1 (7 bases). Trimming cost V 1 base and J 2 bases, with 12 bases left between them. The CDR3 covers 14 residues. From germline, CDR1 is GTSNPN and CDR2 SVGIG (reference sequence). The DNA of the CDR3 is TGTGCCTGGAGTGCGGGGGACAGAACCTACGAGCAGTACTTC. Amino acids: CAWSAGDRTYEQYF.

The rearrangement links TRBV10-2 to TRBJ1-2; 9 bases align to TRBD1. From germline, CDR1 is WSHSY and CDR2 SAAADI. Unmatched junction bases numbered 9, after V lost 7 bases and J lost 0 bases. This CDR3 contains 16 residues. The DNA of the CDR3 is TGCGCCAGCACCCCGGGACAGGGTCCGGCTAACTATGGCTACACCTTC. Its protein product is CASTPGQGPANYGYTF.

This sequence joins TRBV13 and TRBJ2-7, with 7 bases aligning to TRBD1. The CDR3 consists of 15 residues. Germline values: CDR1 PRHDT, CDR2 FYEKMQ (reference sequence). With V trimmed by 0 bases and J by 4 bases, 6 bases remained unmatched. CDR3 nucleotide sequence: TGTGCCAGCAGCTTAGGTCGGGACAGTTTGTACGAGCAGTACTTC. As protein: CASSLGRDSLYEQYF.

J is TRBJ1-1 and V is TRBV2, with a possible D match to TRBD1 (6 bases). The germline V gene has CDR1 SNHLY and CDR2 FYNNEI. V was shortened by 6 bases and J by 0 bases, with 11 bases between the two germline ends. The CDR3 has 14 residues. CDR3 loop: CASRYRELNTEAFF. CDR3 sequence (DNA): TGTGCCAGCAGGTACAGGGAACTGAACACTGAAGCTTTCTTT.

The chain has TRBV1 and TRBJ2-5; TRBD2 is the table's D call and was not checked against the DNA. TRBV1 is a pseudogene segment. CDR3 length: 18 residues. The CDR3 region has the DNA TGCACCAGCAGCCGGGGGGGAGGGTCCCCCCGCTCTCAAGAGACCCAGTACTTC. It translates to CTSSRGGGSPRSQETQYF.

The rearrangement uses TRBV27 and TRBJ1-5, with 8 bases identical to TRBD1. Germline V gene data show CDR1 as MNHEY and CDR2 as SMNVEV (reference sequence). The CDR3 loop spans 17 amino acids. V shed 5 bases, J shed 4 bases, and the junction held 13 bases outside the gene matches. The CDR3: CASSPRPDRERNQPQHF. The CDR3 DNA follows: TGTGCCAGCAGTCCAAGACCGGACAGGGAACGAAATCAGCCCCAGCATTTT.